The sequence of this T cell receptor beta chain was determined in a study of Ad26.COV2.S vaccination and SARS-CoV-2 variants (dated by TCRdb to the early 2020s). In terms of the full investigation: Donors in the vaccine arm were drawn from COV1001, a phase I-IIa trial of Ad26.COV2.S in healthy adults that was multicentre, randomized, double-blind and placebo-controlled. Trial participants were randomized into five groups of five, in which low-dose or high-dose Ad26.COV2.S was given once or twice, or placebo was given on both occasions. Ad26.COV2.S was administered intramuscularly at 5 x 10^10 or 1 x 10^11 viral particles, either as a single shot or as two shots given 56 days apart. Investigators did not know the trial group allocation while performing experiments and assessing outcomes. The specificity and breadth of SARS-CoV-2-reactive T cell receptors after Ad26.COV2.S vaccination were assessed by TCRbeta repertoire sequencing. A total of some 30 samples were included in the TCR-sequenced set, comprising 19 Ad26.COV2.S vaccine recipients, 5 placebo recipients and 8 SARS-CoV-2 convalescent individuals.

TCRbeta CDR3 regions were sequenced with the immunoSEQ Assay. After extraction, genomic DNA underwent amplification by bias-controlled multiplex PCR, followed by high-throughput sequencing. Per the authors' processing: Collapsing and filtering of sequences were performed to quantify the absolute abundance of each unique TCRbeta CDR3 region. T cell fraction was estimated by normalizing TCRbeta template counts to usable DNA, with usable DNA measured through amplification of reference genes found in all nucleated cells. Repertoire TCRs were annotated as SARS-CoV-2-specific when V gene, CDR3 amino acid sequence and J gene were exactly matched to a known reactive TCR set. The reference SARS-CoV-2 TCR set came from MIRA and was filtered for enrichment in COVID-19-positive ImmuneCODE repertoires, removing public or cross-reactive TCRs. Using the MIRA antigens, annotated TCRs were further analysed by specific ORF or by position within an ORF. Depth was the summed frequency of annotated unique rearrangements, while breadth was defined as annotated unique rearrangements over total unique productive rearrangements. Group comparisons of TCR breadth used two-sided Wilcoxon rank-sum tests. TCRdb took over this immuneACCESS table, retaining in-frame rearrangements with V and J assigned. Such tables are incomplete; in checked studies, under half of the missing clones stem from an unresolved V gene, and the remainder is unexplained. That table furnishes V, J and clone size, whereas the DNA furnished D and trimming. The sample table shows over 400,000 clones, and approximately 90% are seen once. The biggest ten clones account for more than 1.5% of the sample.

Between the V and J ends, shortened by 6 bases and 0 bases respectively, the junction contains 8 bases. According to the germline V gene, CDR1 reads MDHEN and CDR2 reads SYDVKM. Including cysteine and phenylalanine, the CDR3 has 13 amino acids. Only the CDR3 portion is preserved as DNA: 39 bases, with reading frame beginning at the first base. Broader findings and caveats from the paper: After vaccination, spike-specific CD8+ and CD4+ T cell responses were reported to show substantial breadth. Non-spike TCR breadth was comparable between vaccine and placebo recipients, consistent with the vaccine containing only spike. According to the authors, total T cell responses may have been underestimated by the TCR breadth and depth analyses. Spike-specific TCR breadth was higher in Ad26.COV2.S recipients than in placebo recipients (P = 0.0014). The study lacked the statistical power to compare responses across vaccine doses or regimens.

Worth noting for this clone: The target of this receptor is not known. The input lacks base qualities; no much larger clone sits a single base away.

The meaning of the sample's treatment or condition label: 19 received Ad26.COV2.S at low or high dose, single or two shots; about 5 received placebo; per-sample allocation not given. Repertoires of vaccine and placebo recipients were sequenced from samples taken on day 63 after the first injection. Cohort 1b enrolled fewer than 30 adults aged 18-55 years at a single site in Boston, USA, between 29 July and 7 August 2020. Ad26.COV2.S was a replication-incompetent adenovirus type 26 vector expressing a prefusion-stabilized SARS-CoV-2 spike protein from the original Wuhan strain. The rearrangement combines TRBV28 with TRBJ1-1, with a weak D call of TRBD1 (5 bases match). The receptor comes from a person between 18 and 60 years old who received the Ad26.COV2.S COVID-19 vaccine or a placebo. The sequencing here drew on peripheral blood, taken in a trial of Ad26.COV2.S vaccine versus placebo. The CDR3 corresponds to CASSYRMNTEAFF. The DNA sequence reads TGTGCCAGCAGCTACAGGATGAACACTGAAGCTTTCTTT.